This T cell receptor beta chain derives from a study of early T cells in non-severe SARS-CoV-2 infection. V shed 2 bases and J shed 1 base, with 10 bases lying between them. The CDR3 runs 14 residues. Germline CDR1 reads GTSNPN; CDR2 reads SVGIG (reference sequence). TCRdb reanalysed the 5' RACE reads using MiXCR and keeps one entry per CDR3 protein. This table has tens of thousands of distinct CDR3 sequences, around 8.5% appearing once. This clonotype was seen more than once but under ten times. J is TRBJ2-3 and V is TRBV30; the D gene is possibly TRBD1 (5 bases). This receptor was taken from an adult who was a healthcare worker with PCR-confirmed SARS-CoV-2 infection or an uninfected control (not recorded which). Source material: whole blood. The chain's CDR3 is CAWSREGGTDTQYF. The CDR3, as DNA: TGTGCCTGGAGTCGAGAAGGGGGCACAGATACGCAGTATTTT.